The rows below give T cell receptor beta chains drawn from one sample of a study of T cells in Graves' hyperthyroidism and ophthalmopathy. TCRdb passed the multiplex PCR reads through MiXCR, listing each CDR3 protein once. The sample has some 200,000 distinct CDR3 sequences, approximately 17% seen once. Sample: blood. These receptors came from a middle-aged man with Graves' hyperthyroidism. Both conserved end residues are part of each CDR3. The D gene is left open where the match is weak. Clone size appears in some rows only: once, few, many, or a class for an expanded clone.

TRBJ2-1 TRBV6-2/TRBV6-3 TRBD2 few CASSSGTSGRVYNEQFF TGTGCCAGCAGTTCTGGGACTAGCGGGAGAGTTTACAATGAGCAGTTCTTC
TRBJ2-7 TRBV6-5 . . CASSYPVLSSYEQYF TGTGCCAGCAGTTATCCGGTTCTAAGCTCCTACGAGCAGTACTTC
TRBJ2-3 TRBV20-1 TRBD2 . CSAREASGNIDTQYF TGCAGTGCTAGAGAGGCTAGCGGGAATATAGATACGCAGTATTTT
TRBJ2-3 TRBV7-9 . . CASSPLDTQYF TGTGCCAGCAGCCCCCTCGACACGCAGTATTTT
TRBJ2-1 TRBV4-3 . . CASSQESANEQFF TGCGCCAGCAGCCAAGAATCGGCCAATGAGCAGTTCTTC
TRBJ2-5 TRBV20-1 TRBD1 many CSATGTGPIETQYF TGCAGTGCTACCGGGACAGGGCCGATCGAGACCCAGTACTTC
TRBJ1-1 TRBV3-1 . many CASSQVGGLAEAFF TGTGCCAGCAGCCAAGTGGGGGGGCTGGCTGAAGCTTTCTTT
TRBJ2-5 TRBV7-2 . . CASSHDRGETQYF TGTGCCAGCAGCCACGACCGAGGAGAGACCCAGTACTTC
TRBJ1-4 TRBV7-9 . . CASSPSRGIRTNEKLFF TGTGCCAGCAGCCCATCACGGGGAATCCGAACTAATGAAAAACTGTTTTTT
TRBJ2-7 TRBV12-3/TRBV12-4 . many CASSLGPGAAEQYF TGTGCCAGCAGTCTCGGGCCAGGCGCAGCCGAGCAGTACTTC
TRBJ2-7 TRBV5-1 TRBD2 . CASSPVAGGVYEQYF TGCGCCAGCAGCCCGGTAGCGGGAGGTGTCTACGAGCAGTACTTC
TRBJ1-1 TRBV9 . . CASSVSSMNTEAFF TGTGCCAGCAGCGTAAGTTCAATGAACACTGAAGCTTTCTTT
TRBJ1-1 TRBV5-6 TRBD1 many CASSKKFGQGNTEAFF TGTGCCAGCAGCAAAAAATTCGGACAGGGGAACACTGAAGCTTTCTTT
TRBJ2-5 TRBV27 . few CASSTVSWGTQYF TGTGCCAGCAGCACCGTAAGCTGGGGGACCCAGTACTTC
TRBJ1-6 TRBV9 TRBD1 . CASSPTGGYNSPLHF TGTGCCAGCAGCCCCACAGGGGGGTATAATTCACCCCTCCACTTT
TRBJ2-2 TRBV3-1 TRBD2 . CASSQEVGSGRPGELFF TGTGCCAGCAGCCAAGAGGTTGGTAGCGGGAGACCCGGGGAGCTGTTTTTT
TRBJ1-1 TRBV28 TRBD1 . CASSLSGFGTGVTEAFF TGTGCCAGCAGTTTATCGGGGTTCGGGACAGGGGTGACTGAAGCTTTCTTT
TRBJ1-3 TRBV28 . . CASVEYSGNTIYF TGTGCCAGCGTGGAGTACTCTGGAAACACCATATATTTT
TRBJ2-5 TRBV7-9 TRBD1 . CASTPPIRTGLSWAPYF TGTGCCAGCACCCCGCCCATTCGGACAGGCCTCTCGTGGGCCCCGTACTTC
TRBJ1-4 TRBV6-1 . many CASSYGQRIATNEKLFF TGTGCCAGCAGTTATGGACAGCGGATTGCAACTAATGAAAAACTGTTTTTT
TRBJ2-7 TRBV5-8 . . CASSNRDPSEQYF TGTGCCAGCAGCAACCGGGACCCGAGCGAGCAGTACTTC
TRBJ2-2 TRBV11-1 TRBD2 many CATSGLPNTGELFF TGTGCCACCTCGGGACTACCGAACACCGGGGAGCTGTTTTTT
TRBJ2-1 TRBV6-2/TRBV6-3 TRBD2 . CASSRTSALYNEQFF TGTGCCAGCAGCCGGACTAGCGCCCTATACAATGAGCAGTTCTTC
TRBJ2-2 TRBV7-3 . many CASSSSDRSGELFF TGTGCCAGCAGCTCTAGTGACAGGTCCGGGGAGCTGTTTTTT
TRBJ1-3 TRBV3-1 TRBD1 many CASSPWGDRGDSGNTIYF TGTGCCAGCAGCCCCTGGGGGGACAGGGGGGACTCTGGAAACACCATATATTTT
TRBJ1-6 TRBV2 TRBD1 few CASRTGTGESSYNSPLHF TGTGCCAGCAGAACCGGGACAGGGGAGTCCTCCTATAATTCACCCCTCCACTTT
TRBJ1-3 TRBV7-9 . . CASSLVANTIYF TGTGCCAGCAGCTTGGTGGCAAACACCATATATTTT
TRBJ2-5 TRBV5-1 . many CASSLLTDQETQYF TGCGCCAGCAGCTTGCTGACAGACCAAGAGACCCAGTACTTC
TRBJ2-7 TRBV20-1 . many CSAPDSFSSYEQYF TGCAGTGCTCCAGACAGCTTTAGCTCCTACGAGCAGTACTTC
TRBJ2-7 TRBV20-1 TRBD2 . CSAPAGGNYEQYF TGCAGTGCTCCGGCGGGAGGGAACTACGAGCAGTACTTC
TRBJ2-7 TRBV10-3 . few CAISDSDRYGFSGDKQYF TGTGCCATCAGTGATTCAGACCGCTATGGTTTCTCCGGCGATAAGCAGTACTTC
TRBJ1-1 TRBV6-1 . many CASTRQVNTEAFF TGTGCCAGCACAAGACAGGTGAACACTGAAGCTTTCTTT
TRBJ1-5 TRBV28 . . CASSLESFNQPQHF TGTGCCAGCAGTTTGGAGAGTTTTAATCAGCCCCAGCATTTT
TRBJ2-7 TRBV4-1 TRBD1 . CASSQEINRGQYEQYF TGCGCCAGCAGCCAAGAAATTAACAGGGGGCAATACGAGCAGTACTTC
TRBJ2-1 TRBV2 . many CASSESGRYLNEQFF TGTGCCAGCAGTGAAAGTGGGAGATATTTGAATGAGCAGTTCTTC
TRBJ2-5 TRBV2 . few CASRGWQEETQYF TGTGCCAGCAGGGGTTGGCAGGAAGAGACCCAGTACTTC
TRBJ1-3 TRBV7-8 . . CASSLDYFSGNTIYF TGTGCCAGCAGCTTAGATTACTTCTCTGGAAACACCATATATTTT